This is a list of T cell receptor beta chains from one sample in a study of shared clonotypes between healthy human individuals. Using immunoSEQ multiplex PCR, the repertoire was profiled, and TCRdb retains in-frame clones only, with some absent. Of about 2.1 million clones listed, 85% to 95% are singletons. The material sequenced was naive CD8+ T cells from PBMCs. The receptors derive from a man aged 18 to 30 in good health. Some clones in this sample may be carry-over from other donors' samples. The CDR3 runs from the conserved cysteine through the conserved F or W. A D gene is named only where the DNA matches it firmly. Expanded clones are given a class, and other clones once, few, many or no size at all.

CDR3 DNA,CDR3 protein,clone size,J gene,CDR3 length,V gene,D gene
TGTGCCAGCAGCTTAGGGGGCAACTATGGCTACACCTTC,CASSLGGNYGYTF,-,TRBJ1-2,13,TRBV7-8,-
TGTGCCAGCAGCGTAGAAAGGGCGTTCCAAGAGACCCAGTACTTC,CASSVERAFQETQYF,-,TRBJ2-5,15,TRBV9,-
TGTGCCAGCAGTTATGATCGGGTAGGAGAGACCCAGTACTTC,CASSYDRVGETQYF,-,TRBJ2-5,14,TRBV6-6,-
TGTGCCAGCAGCCAGAGACGTGGGTCAGCTAACTATGGCTACACCTTC,CASSQRRGSANYGYTF,-,TRBJ1-2,16,TRBV7-9,-
TGTGCCAGCAGCCCGCTTGGAGGTGAGACCCAGTACTTC,CASSPLGGETQYF,once,TRBJ2-5,13,TRBV11-3,-
TGTGCCACCAGCCCGTGGGACAGGGGACGGGAGACCCAGTACTTC,CATSPWDRGRETQYF,-,TRBJ2-5,15,TRBV15,TRBD1
TGTGCCAGCAGTGGGTCCGGACAGGCTAGCCTGCTCTCTGGGGCCAACGTCCTGACTTTC,CASSGSGQASLLSGANVLTF,-,TRBJ2-6,20,TRBV2,TRBD1
TGTGCCAGCAGTTTTCGGACTAGCGGGAGCAAGGATGAGCAGTTCTTC,CASSFRTSGSKDEQFF,-,TRBJ2-1,16,TRBV7-8,TRBD2
TGTGCCAGCAGCTTCCCGACTGGACGGGGGGGCTACGAGCAGTACTTC,CASSFPTGRGGYEQYF,-,TRBJ2-7,16,TRBV5-4,TRBD2
TGTGCCAGCAGTTTATGGAGCGAAAGAGATACGCAGTATTTT,CASSLWSERDTQYF,-,TRBJ2-3,14,TRBV27,-
TGTGCCTGGAGTAACCCCGGGACAGGGTGGTACGAGCAGTACTTC,CAWSNPGTGWYEQYF,once,TRBJ2-7,15,TRBV30,TRBD1
TGCGCCAGCAGCCAAGATCAGGAGGGGTTCCAAGAGACCCAGTACTTC,CASSQDQEGFQETQYF,-,TRBJ2-5,16,TRBV4-3,-
TGTGCCAGCAGTGCAACCGGGACTAGCGGCTACGAGCAGTACTTC,CASSATGTSGYEQYF,few,TRBJ2-7,15,TRBV9,TRBD2
TGTGCCTGGACGAACAGGGCAAACACTGAAGCTTTCTTT,CAWTNRANTEAFF,few,TRBJ1-1,13,TRBV30,-
TGTGCCAGTAGTATTACGAGGTGGAACACCGGGGAGCTGTTTTTT,CASSITRWNTGELFF,-,TRBJ2-2,15,TRBV19,-
TGTGCCAGCAGTTTCAGATTAGATCGCACAGATACGCAGTATTTT,CASSFRLDRTDTQYF,-,TRBJ2-3,15,TRBV27,-
TGTGCCAGTAGTCGGGCTAGCGGGAGTTACGAGCAGTACTTC,CASSRASGSYEQYF,-,TRBJ2-7,14,TRBV19,TRBD2
TGTGCCAGCAGCTTCACGGGGGCGAGTAACTATGGCTACACCTTC,CASSFTGASNYGYTF,-,TRBJ1-2,15,TRBV5-4,-
TGTGCCAGCAGCTTAGGGGCAGGGATGGCTTTCTTT,CASSLGAGMAFF,once,TRBJ1-1,12,TRBV11-3,-
TGTGCCAGCAGCTTATTGGCCCCACCCCGGGACTTACAAGAGACCCAGTACTTC,CASSLLAPPRDLQETQYF,once,TRBJ2-5,18,TRBV13,-
TGTGCCAGCAGCGCCCCAGGGTATCCGCAGTATTTT,CASSAPGYPQYF,-,TRBJ2-3,12,TRBV7-9,-
TGTGCCAGCAGCCTGCGGGGCGGGGGAGAGCAGTACTTC,CASSLRGGGEQYF,-,TRBJ2-7,13,TRBV27,TRBD2
TGTGCCAGCAATCTACTGGAAGGAGAGACCCAGTACTTC,CASNLLEGETQYF,-,TRBJ2-5,13,TRBV28,-
TGTGCCAGCAGGGGGGCCGGGACAGCGAACACCGGGGAGCTGTTTTTT,CASRGAGTANTGELFF,-,TRBJ2-2,16,TRBV11-2,TRBD1
TGTGCCAGCAGTGAATGGGACAGGGGGGGGACTGAAGCTTTCTTT,CASSEWDRGGTEAFF,-,TRBJ1-1,15,TRBV6-1,TRBD1
TGTGCCAGCAGGGGGACTAGCGGGACGGGTGAGCAGTACTTC,CASRGTSGTGEQYF,-,TRBJ2-7,14,TRBV7-9,TRBD2
TGTGCCAGCAGCGTATCTGGGGGATCGGGCAATGAGCAGTTCTTC,CASSVSGGSGNEQFF,-,TRBJ2-1,15,TRBV9,-
TGTGCCAGCAGTCCCCGACGGGTCCCGTACGAGCAGTACTTC,CASSPRRVPYEQYF,-,TRBJ2-7,14,TRBV27,-
TGTGCCAGCAGACAGACAAATAGCAATCAGCCCCAGCATTTT,CASRQTNSNQPQHF,-,TRBJ1-5,14,TRBV6-1,-
TGCGCCAGCAGCTCCCGAGAAGCGAACACCGGGGAGCTGTTTTTT,CASSSREANTGELFF,once,TRBJ2-2,15,TRBV5-1,-
TGCGCCAGCAGCCAAGGGTCATCACCTACCTACGAGCAGTACTTC,CASSQGSSPTYEQYF,once,TRBJ2-7,15,TRBV4-1,-
TGCGCCAGCAGTGGGGACAGCTACGAGCAGTACTTC,CASSGDSYEQYF,-,TRBJ2-7,12,TRBV10-1,TRBD1
TGTGCCAGCAGCGAAGAGGGGGGGACTAATGAAAAACTGTTTTTT,CASSEEGGTNEKLFF,-,TRBJ1-4,15,TRBV14,-
TGCAGCGTTGAAGATCGGACAGGGGTTGGAGAGACCCAGTACTTC,CSVEDRTGVGETQYF,-,TRBJ2-5,15,TRBV29-1,TRBD1
TGTGCCAGCAGTTACAGGCTGACCTCATACTCCTACGAGCAGTACTTC,CASSYRLTSYSYEQYF,-,TRBJ2-7,16,TRBV6-5,-
TGTGCCAGCAGTCTTACCGGGACAGCTAATCAGCCCCAGCATTTT,CASSLTGTANQPQHF,few,TRBJ1-5,15,TRBV27,TRBD1
TGTGCCAGCAGTTTATCGTCTCTGTTTCGGAACACCGGGGAGCTGTTTTTT,CASSLSSLFRNTGELFF,-,TRBJ2-2,17,TRBV27,-
TGCGCCAGCAGCCAAGGTTCAGGAACGTCCTACAATGAGCAGTTCTTC,CASSQGSGTSYNEQFF,-,TRBJ2-1,16,TRBV4-3,-
TGTGCCAGCAGCGTAACAGGTTACAATGAGCAGTTCTTC,CASSVTGYNEQFF,-,TRBJ2-1,13,TRBV9,-
TGTGCCAGCAGCGACCGGGCCGCTCCCTACAACGAGCAGTACTTC,CASSDRAAPYNEQYF,-,TRBJ2-7,15,TRBV13,-
TGTGCCATCAGCAAGACAGCAACTAATGAAAAACTGTTTTTT,CAISKTATNEKLFF,-,TRBJ1-4,14,TRBV7-3,-
TGTGCCAGCAGCTTAGATGACAGATTAAACCTAAATCAGCCCCAGCATTTT,CASSLDDRLNLNQPQHF,-,TRBJ1-5,17,TRBV7-8,-
TGCGCCAGCAGCTTGGCCATTCAGGGTTCTAGCGAGCAGTACTTC,CASSLAIQGSSEQYF,once,TRBJ2-7,15,TRBV5-1,-
TGCAGCGTTGAAGAACAGGGGTCGGGCGGCTACACCTTC,CSVEEQGSGGYTF,-,TRBJ1-2,13,TRBV29-1,TRBD1
TGTGCCAGCAGTCCGGGACACAATCAGCCCCAGCATTTT,CASSPGHNQPQHF,-,TRBJ1-5,13,TRBV6-5,-
TGTGCCAGCAGGGGCCCTGCAACTAATGAAAAACTGTTTTTT,CASRGPATNEKLFF,-,TRBJ1-4,14,TRBV12-1,-
TGTGCCAGCAGCCAAGACAGGGGGGCTTATGGCTACACCTTC,CASSQDRGAYGYTF,-,TRBJ1-2,14,TRBV14,TRBD1
TGTGCCAGCAGCCGACCGAGCAGCACAGATACGCAGTATTTT,CASSRPSSTDTQYF,-,TRBJ2-3,14,TRBV2,-
TGTGCCAGTAGTATAGATGACTCACAGAACACTGAAGCTTTCTTT,CASSIDDSQNTEAFF,-,TRBJ1-1,15,TRBV19,-
TGTGCCAGCAGCCAATGGGTAGGACTAGCTTCCTACAATGAGCAGTTCTTC,CASSQWVGLASYNEQFF,-,TRBJ2-1,17,TRBV14,TRBD2
TGTGCCAGCAGCGTAGGGGTCGGGAGTCGGAGAGAGACCCAGTACTTC,CASSVGVGSRRETQYF,-,TRBJ2-5,16,TRBV9,-
TGTGCCAGCAGCTTAGGCGGGGGTAGTTCCTACGAGCAGTACTTC,CASSLGGGSSYEQYF,once,TRBJ2-7,15,TRBV11-2,TRBD2
TGTGCCAGCAGTTACTCTGGGGGTCCCTACAATGAGCAGTTCTTC,CASSYSGGPYNEQFF,-,TRBJ2-1,15,TRBV6-5,-